Below are 20 T cell receptor beta chains sequenced from a single sample in a study of T cell responses to AZD1222 COVID-19 vaccine. Clones were sequenced by immunoSEQ multiplex PCR, and TCRdb holds only the in-frame ones, with some missing. The top ten clones hold approximately 21% of a sample with 90,000 to 95,000 clones, around nine tenths of them seen once. The sequences come from peripheral blood, collected on day 0 of AZD1222 vaccination. All receptors come from an adult in good health.

The V gene is TRBV6-5, the J gene TRBJ1-1; no clear D. Per the germline V gene, CDR1 is MNHEY and CDR2 is SVGAGI. CDR3 length: 14 residues. The V gene lost 2 bases and the J gene lost 2 bases, with 9 bases spanning the gap. The CDR3 DNA reads as TGTGCCAGCAGTTACGGAAAGGTCAACACTGAAGCTTTCTTT. Translated: CASSYGKVNTEAFF.

The chain employs TRBV5-6 and TRBJ1-4; TRBD1 aligns across 7 bases. The CDR3 sequence is 16 residues long. Germline loops: CDR1 SGHDT, CDR2 YYEEEE. The V segment lost 7 bases and the J segment 0 bases; nucleotides outside the gene matches: 9. The CDR3 loop is CASRDSPRTTNEKLFF. Here the CDR3 DNA reads TGTGCCAGCCGGGACAGTCCCAGGACAACTAATGAAAAACTGTTTTTT.

The rearrangement uses TRBV6-5 and TRBJ1-5, with 10 bases matching TRBD1. The CDR3 spans 15 residues. V trimming: 7 bases; J trimming: 2 bases; junction bases outside the gene matches: 5. CDR1 is MNHEY, CDR2 SVGAGI, per germline. The CDR3 is CASKTGGAGNQPQHF. The CDR3 bases are TGTGCCAGCAAGACAGGGGGCGCGGGCAATCAGCCCCAGCATTTT.

V gene TRBV5-1 combines with J gene TRBJ2-7; unclear D gene. The CDR3 extends over 14 amino acids. Germline V CDR1 and CDR2: SGHRS, YFSETQ. V lost 0 bases and J lost 0, with 7 bases in between. CDR3 region: CASSLASYSYEQYF. Here the CDR3 DNA reads TGCGCCAGCAGCTTGGCCTCGTACTCCTACGAGCAGTACTTC.

This rearrangement joins TRBV7-9 to TRBJ2-1; 9 bases fit TRBD2. The V segment lost 1 base and the J segment 10 bases; nucleotides outside the gene matches: 5. There are 14 residues in the CDR3. CDR1 SEHNR and CDR2 FQNEAQ come from the germline V gene (reference sequence). CDR3 DNA: TGTGCCAGCAGCTTAGTGGCGGGAGGGGGAGAGCAGTTCTTC. Its protein is CASSLVAGGGEQFF. The whole variable domain, remainder taken from reference TRBV7-9 and TRBJ2-1, is DTGVSQNPRHKITKRGQNVTFRCDPISEHNRLYWYRQTLGQGPEFLTYFQNEAQLEKSRLLSDRFSAERPKGSFSTLEIQRTEQGDSAMYLCASSLVAGGGEQFFGPGTRLTVL.

This chain connects TRBV29-1 to TRBJ2-7, with D perhaps matching TRBD1 or TRBD2 (5 bases each). V gave up 3 bases and J gave up 5 bases, with 14 bases separating them. The CDR3 is made up of 13 amino acids. The germline V gene encodes CDR1 SQVTM and CDR2 ANQGSEA. CDR3 coding DNA: TGCAGCGTTGATTCCCTGTTGGGGGACGAGCAGTACTTC. Translated, it gives CSVDSLLGDEQYF.

The chain links TRBV29-1 to TRBJ2-5; D is perhaps TRBD1 or TRBD2 (5 bases each). Trimming removed 0 bases at V and 3 bases at J, with 14 bases between. This CDR3 has 15 residues. The germline V gene encodes CDR1 SQVTM and CDR2 ANQGSEA. The CDR3 region is CSVEDPRRGEETQYF. CDR3 coding DNA: TGCAGCGTTGAAGACCCCAGAAGGGGAGAAGAGACCCAGTACTTC. The whole variable domain, remainder taken from reference TRBV29-1 and TRBJ2-5, is SAVISQKPSRDICQRGTSLTIQCQVDSQVTMMFWYRQQPGQSLTLIATANQGSEATYESGFVIDKFPISRPNLTFSTLTVSNMSPEDSSIYLCSVEDPRRGEETQYFGPGTRLLVL.

The chain joins TRBV14 to TRBJ2-2; D is ambiguous. The CDR3 is 15 amino acids. The V gene's germline CDR1 is SGHDN and CDR2 FVKESK. V was trimmed by 2 bases and J by 2 bases, leaving 9 bases between them. CDR3 sequence (DNA): TGTGCCAGCAGCCAATTTCGAACCAACACCGGGGAGCTGTTTTTT. Amino acid sequence: CASSQFRTNTGELFF.

This clone was counted between two and nine times. The chain links TRBV7-2 to TRBJ1-2, with 7 bases aligning to TRBD1. CDR1 and CDR2 (germline): SGHTA, FQGNSA. This CDR3 contains 17 residues. J lost 2 bases, V lost 1 base, and 10 bases had no gene match. As DNA, the CDR3 is TGTGCCAGCAGCTTAGAGTCGATCCGCAGGGGGAACTATGGCTACACCTTC. Amino acid sequence: CASSLESIRRGNYGYTF.

The chain couples TRBV11-1 to TRBJ1-2, with D perhaps TRBD1 (6 bases). The CDR3 extends over 14 amino acids. V lost 5 bases and J lost 2, with 12 bases in between. From germline, CDR1 is SGHAT and CDR2 FQDESV (reference sequence). DNA for the CDR3: TGTGCCAGCAGCCGGGGCAGGGGAAACTATGGCTACACCTTC. Translated: CASSRGRGNYGYTF.

This sequence joins TRBV6-1 and TRBJ1-2, with unresolved D. CDR1 is MNHNS and CDR2 is SASEGT in the germline V gene. The CDR3 has 14 residues. V was pared by 1 base and J by 1 base, with 7 bases between. The CDR3 coding sequence is TGTGCCAGCAGTGAAGGCGGCAATAACTATGGCTACACCTTC. It yields the protein CASSEGGNNYGYTF.

The chain combines TRBV4-3 with TRBJ2-7; unclear D gene. CDR3 length: 13 amino acids. V lost 4 bases, J lost 5 bases, and 12 bases lay in between. CDR1 is LGHNA, CDR2 YSLEER, per germline. The CDR3 DNA is TGCGCCAGCAGCCTGCAGGACCGTGACGAGCAGTACTTC. Translating it yields CASSLQDRDEQYF.

J is TRBJ1-1 and V is TRBV24-1, with a weak D call TRBD1 (5 bases). Germline lookup yields CDR1 KGHDR and CDR2 SFDVKD. Trimming took 2 bases from V and 8 from J, leaving 8 bases between them. The length of the CDR3 is 12 residues. CDR3 amino acids: CATSDYEGEAFF. The CDR3 DNA follows: TGTGCCACCAGTGATTATGAGGGGGAAGCTTTCTTT.

The CDR3 here is CASSPLDRGTRNEQFF. CDR3 nucleotide sequence: TGTGCCAGCTCACCACTAGACAGGGGGACTCGTAATGAGCAGTTCTTC. The chain uses TRBV18 and TRBJ2-1; 9 nucleotides agree with TRBD1. The ends lost 1 base at V and 7 bases at J; junction bases unmatched: 8. From germline, CDR1 is KGHSH and CDR2 LQKENI. This CDR3 spans 16 amino acids.

The V and J genes are TRBV2 and TRBJ2-3; 8 nucleotides align to TRBD1. The CDR3 is 15 amino acids. The trim removed 1 base at V and 4 bases at J, leaving 4 bases unmatched. The germline V gene has CDR1 SNHLY and CDR2 FYNNEI. CDR3 sequence (DNA): TGTGCCAGCAGTGAAGGGACAGGGAGAGCAGATACGCAGTATTTT. Its translation is CASSEGTGRADTQYF.

The V gene is TRBV11-1, the J gene TRBJ2-7; possibly TRBD1 or TRBD2 for D (5 bases each). The CDR3 spans 14 residues. CDR1 and CDR2 (germline): SGHAT, FQDESV (reference sequence). Trimming took off 1 base at V and 2 bases at J, with 9 bases between the two ends. Here the CDR3 reads CASSLGGGPYEQYF. The CDR3 region has the DNA TGTGCCAGCAGCTTAGGTGGGGGACCCTACGAGCAGTACTTC. Together with reference TRBV11-1 and TRBJ2-7, the CDR3 gives the full variable domain: EAEVAQSPRYKITEKSQAVAFWCDPISGHATLYWYRQILGQGPELLVQFQDESVVDDSQLPKDRFSAERLKGVDSTLKIQPAELGDSAMYLCASSLGGGPYEQYFGPGTRLTVT.

The CDR3, as DNA: TGTGCCATCAGTGAGTCTCCAGGGCCTAATGAAAAACTGTTTTTT. This sequence encodes CAISESPGPNEKLFF. J is TRBJ1-4 and V is TRBV10-3, with D possibly TRBD1 on 5 matching bases. The germline gives CDR1 ENHRY, CDR2 SYGVKD. With 0 bases removed from V and 3 bases from J, the gap between germline ends came to 8 bases. This CDR3 has 15 residues.

The chain employs TRBV7-3 and TRBJ2-7, with TRBD2 matching 7 bases. The junction had 7 bases not matched to a gene; V was cut back by 5 bases and J by 0 bases. Germline CDR1 and CDR2: SGHTA and FQGTGA. The CDR3 is 15 amino acids. The DNA for the CDR3 is TGTGCCAGCAGCCGCTACGGGGGGAACTCCTACGAGCAGTACTTC. It is translated as CASSRYGGNSYEQYF. The complete variable domain, with remaining parts taken from reference TRBV7-3 and TRBJ2-7, reads GAGVSQTPSNKVTEKGKYVELRCDPISGHTALYWYRQSLGQGPEFLIYFQGTGAADDSGLPNDRFFAVRPEGSVSTLKIQRTERGDSAVYLCASSRYGGNSYEQYFGPGTRLTVT.

This CDR3 reads CASSEYPGQYNEQFF. CDR3 DNA sequence: TGTGCCAGCAGTGAATACCCCGGACAGTACAATGAGCAGTTCTTC. The V gene is TRBV25-1, the J gene TRBJ2-1, with a possible D match to TRBD1 (6 bases). CDR3 length: 15 residues. The germline CDR1 and CDR2 sequences are MGHDK and SYGVNS. Between the trimmed V and J ends, which lost 0 bases and 4 bases, there was a span of 10 bases. The full variable domain, rest sourced from reference TRBV25-1 and TRBJ2-1, is EADIYQTPRYLVIGTGKKITLECSQTMGHDKMYWYQQDPGMELHLIHYSYGVNSTEKGDLSSESTVSRIRTEHFPLTLESARPSHTSQYLCASSEYPGQYNEQFFGPGTRLTVL.

The V gene is TRBV7-2, the J gene TRBJ1-1; D ambiguous. The ends were cut back, 1 base at V and 3 bases at J, with 12 bases in the middle. The CDR3 has 15 residues. Germline CDR1 is SGHTA and CDR2 is FQGNSA. CDR3 loop: CASSLGVGRHTEAFF. In DNA form, the CDR3 reads TGTGCCAGCAGCTTAGGTGTAGGGCGGCACACTGAAGCTTTCTTT. Based on the CDR3 plus reference TRBV7-2 and TRBJ1-1, the full variable domain is GAGVSQSPSNKVTEKGKDVELRCDPISGHTALYWYRQSLGQGLEFLIYFQGNSAPDKSGLPSDRFSAERTGGSVSTLTIQRTQQEDSAVYLCASSLGVGRHTEAFFGQGTRLTVV.